Sequencing of this T cell receptor (beta chain) was carried out in a study of response to subunit inactivated influenza vaccine. Study-level findings and limits: Researchers suggested that each seasonal influenza vaccination recruits few new T cells.

Losses at the gene ends were 6 bases for V and 2 bases for J; bases not matched to a gene: 16. CDR3 length: 17 residues. CDR1 SQVTM and CDR2 ANQGSEA come from the germline V gene. This clonotype was counted ten times or more. Its specificity is unknown. Using its own MiXCR run on the RT-PCR reads, TCRdb lists one record per CDR3 protein. The profile shows roughly 630,000 distinct CDR3 sequences, 14% of them singletons. V is TRBV29-1 and J is TRBJ2-3; 8 bases map to TRBD2. The sequence was obtained from a man aged 45-65 years who received an inactivated influenza vaccine. Sequences were derived from PBMCs from blood, sampled roughly 15 days before vaccination. The CDR3 spells CSVILRMISGATDTQYF. In DNA, the CDR3 is TGCAGCGTCATCTTGAGGATGATTAGCGGGGCCACAGATACGCAGTATTTT.